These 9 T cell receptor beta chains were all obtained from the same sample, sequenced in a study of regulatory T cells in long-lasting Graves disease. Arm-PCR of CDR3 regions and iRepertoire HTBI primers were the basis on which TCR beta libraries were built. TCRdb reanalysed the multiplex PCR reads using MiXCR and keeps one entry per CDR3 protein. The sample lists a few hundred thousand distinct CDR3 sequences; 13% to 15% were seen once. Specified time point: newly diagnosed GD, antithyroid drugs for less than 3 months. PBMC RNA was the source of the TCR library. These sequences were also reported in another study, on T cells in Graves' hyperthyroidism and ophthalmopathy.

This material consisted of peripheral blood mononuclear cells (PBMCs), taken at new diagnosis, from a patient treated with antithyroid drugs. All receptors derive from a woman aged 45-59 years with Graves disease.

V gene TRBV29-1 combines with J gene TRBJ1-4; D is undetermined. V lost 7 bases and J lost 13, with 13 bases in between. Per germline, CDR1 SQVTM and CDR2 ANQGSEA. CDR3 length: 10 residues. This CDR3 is CSASQETLFF. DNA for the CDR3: TGCAGCGCCTCCCAGGAGACACTGTTTTTT. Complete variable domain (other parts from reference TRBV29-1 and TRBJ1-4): SAVISQKPSRDICQRGTSLTIQCQVDSQVTMMFWYRQQPGQSLTLIATANQGSEATYESGFVIDKFPISRPNLTFSTLTVSNMSPEDSSIYLCSASQETLFFGSGTQLSVL.

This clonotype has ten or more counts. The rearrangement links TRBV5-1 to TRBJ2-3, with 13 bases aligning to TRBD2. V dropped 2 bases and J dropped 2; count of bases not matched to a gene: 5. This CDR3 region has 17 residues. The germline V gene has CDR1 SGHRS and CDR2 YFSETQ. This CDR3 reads CASSLGTSGTATDTQYF. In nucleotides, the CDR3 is TGCGCCAGCAGCTTAGGGACTAGCGGGACGGCCACAGATACGCAGTATTTT.

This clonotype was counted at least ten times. The chain's CDR3 is CASSFFRSHGVEQYF. The DNA for the CDR3 is TGTGCCAGCAGTTTCTTTCGCAGCCACGGGGTCGAGCAGTACTTC. The chain joins TRBV28 to TRBJ2-7; a weak D match, TRBD2 (5 bases). Germline lookup yields CDR1 MDHEN and CDR2 SYDVKM. The CDR3 extends over 15 amino acids. With 3 bases removed from V and 6 bases from J, the gap between germline ends came to 18 bases.

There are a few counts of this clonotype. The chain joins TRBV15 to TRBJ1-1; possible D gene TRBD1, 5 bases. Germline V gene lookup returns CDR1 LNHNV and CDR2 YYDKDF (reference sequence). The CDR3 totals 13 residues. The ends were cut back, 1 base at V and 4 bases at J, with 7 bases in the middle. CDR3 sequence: CATSRARGTEAFF. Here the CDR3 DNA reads TGTGCCACCAGCAGAGCGAGGGGCACTGAAGCTTTCTTT.

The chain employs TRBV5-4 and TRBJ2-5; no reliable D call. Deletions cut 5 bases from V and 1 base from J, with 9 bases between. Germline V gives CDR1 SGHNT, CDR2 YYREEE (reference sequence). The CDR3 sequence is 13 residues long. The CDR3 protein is CASRLQSQETQYF. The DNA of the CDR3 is TGTGCCAGCAGACTCCAAAGCCAAGAGACCCAGTACTTC.

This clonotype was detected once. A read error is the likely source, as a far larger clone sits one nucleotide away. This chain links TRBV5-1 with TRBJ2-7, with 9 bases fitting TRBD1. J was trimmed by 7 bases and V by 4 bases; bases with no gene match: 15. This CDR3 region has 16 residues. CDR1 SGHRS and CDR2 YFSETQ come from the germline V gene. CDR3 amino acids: CASSTTGGASYNEQYF. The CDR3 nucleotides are TGCGCCAGCAGCACCACAGGGGGCGCGTCCTACAATGAGCAGTACTTC.

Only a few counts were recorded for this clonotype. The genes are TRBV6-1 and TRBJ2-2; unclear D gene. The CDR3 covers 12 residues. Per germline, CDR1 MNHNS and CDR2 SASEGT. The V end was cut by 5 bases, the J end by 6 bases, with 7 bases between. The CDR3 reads CASSRTAGELFF. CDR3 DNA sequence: TGTGCCAGCAGTAGGACGGCCGGGGAGCTGTTTTTT.

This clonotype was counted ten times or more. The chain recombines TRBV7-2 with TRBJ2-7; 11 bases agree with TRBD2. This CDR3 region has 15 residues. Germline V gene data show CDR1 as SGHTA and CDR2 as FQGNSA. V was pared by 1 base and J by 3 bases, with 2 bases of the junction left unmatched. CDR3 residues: CASSLGGTSGYEQYF. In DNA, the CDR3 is TGTGCCAGCAGCTTAGGGGGGACTAGCGGCTACGAGCAGTACTTC.

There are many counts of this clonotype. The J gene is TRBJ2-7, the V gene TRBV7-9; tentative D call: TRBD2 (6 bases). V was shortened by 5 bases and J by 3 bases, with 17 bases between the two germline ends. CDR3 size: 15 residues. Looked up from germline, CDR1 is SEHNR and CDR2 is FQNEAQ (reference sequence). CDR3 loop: CASSLIVGGNYEQYF. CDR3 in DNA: TGTGCCAGCAGCCTGATAGTGGGCGGGAACTACGAGCAGTACTTC.